The source of this T cell receptor beta chain is a study of early T cells in non-severe SARS-CoV-2 infection listed by TCRdb under 2021. About the study as a whole: Bulk RNA from unsorted whole blood was used for TCR sequencing, so alpha and beta chains could not be paired.

Receptor amplification or capture employed 5' RACE. Sequenced using a NextSeq 500. Unique molecular identifiers were attached to individual cDNA molecules in the TCR library protocol so that sequencing error and PCR bias could be corrected. Both TCR alpha and beta chains were sequenced, and tight co-correlation was observed between alpha and beta sequence abundances in each sample. Concerning the study's data processing: V gene, J gene and CDR3 annotation of TCR sequences was performed with Decombinator V4. Expanded TCRs were defined as changing significantly between any two time points under a Poisson model with p below 0.0001. TCR abundances were normalised to the total number of TCRs sequenced in each sample and reported as counts per million. TRAV1-2 paired with TRAJ12, TRAJ20 or TRAJ33 defined MAIT TCRs, while TRAV10 paired with TRAJ18 defined iNKT TCRs. VDJdb, accessed 1 November 2021, was searched for CMV, EBV and SARS-CoV-2 annotated TCRs, excluding TCRs annotated for multiple antigens. TCRdb reprocessing: public reads trimmed at Q25 with fastp, clones called with MiXCR, in-frame beta chains kept. Each CDR3 protein gets just one entry, which takes the most common genes and DNA from the rows behind it. Clone size and V and J calls follow TCRdb, not the original study. This sample has 60,000 to 75,000 distinct CDR3 sequences in its table, and about 11% of those were observed once. The ten largest clonotypes hold more than 5.5% of the sample.

This clonotype has a count of ten or more. It lacks a known antigen. One base away there is no much larger clone; base qualities are not given. V loses 4 bases, J loses 5 bases, and the germline ends lie 17 bases apart. The germline V gene sets CDR1 to MGHRA and CDR2 to YSYEKL. The cysteine opens and the phenylalanine closes a CDR3 of 15 amino acids. Only the CDR3 region is kept as DNA, spanning 45 bases read in frame from base 1. Overall study outcomes, separate from this receptor: VDJdb matching was skewed toward anti-spike CD8 responses and likely underestimated virus-specific expansions, missing private and CD4 specificities.

Set within a cohort of healthcare workers in London, UK, this nested case-control study involved weekly PCR testing of nasopharyngeal swabs along with blood sampling. Between 23 and 31 March 2020, the week of the UK lockdown, healthcare workers were enrolled and then followed up weekly for as long as 16 weeks. The sequencing sample was made of whole blood. The clonotype comes from an adult who was a healthcare worker with PCR-confirmed SARS-CoV-2 infection or an uninfected control (not recorded which). The rearranged chain carries TRBV4-1 and TRBJ2-5; the D segment is perhaps TRBD1 or TRBD2, each sharing 6 matched bases. The CDR3 region has the sequence CASSPIGGFGETQYF. The nucleotide sequence reads as follows: TGCGCCAGCAGCCCCATCGGGGGCTTTGGGGAGACCCAGTACTTC.